This is a list of T cell receptor beta chains from one sample in a study of blood T cell repertoires in COVID-19. Sequencing used immunoSEQ multiplex PCR; TCRdb keeps in-frame clones, though not all of them. Here the sample spans fewer than 250,000 clones, around 80% being singletons. What was sequenced was peripheral blood. These receptors were taken from a human donor in a cohort sampled during active COVID-19. Both conserved end residues are trimmed from each CDR3. The size entry is marked missing in some rows and otherwise reads once, few, many or a size class.

V	J	size	CDR3
TRBV6-5	TRBJ2-1	many	ASTYVDEQF
TRBV19	TRBJ1-2	-	ASRTTGNAYGYT
TRBV5-4	TRBJ1-2	-	ASSAFHNGGYGYT
TRBV15	TRBJ2-3	-	ATSRVTGGVPGTDTQY
TRBV10-2	TRBJ1-2	once	ASNTGRGRRYGYT
TRBV7-6	TRBJ1-1	-	ASSQGLGNTEAF
TRBV11-2	TRBJ2-2	-	ASSYNRGATGELF
TRBV18	TRBJ2-7	once	ASSPLIKSLAYEQY
TRBV5-4	TRBJ1-2	-	ASSQDSTSSGYT
TRBV2	TRBJ1-5	-	ASRRQLSNQPQH
TRBV3-1/TRBV3-2	TRBJ1-6	-	ASSQGRTANSPLH
TRBV28	TRBJ1-1	few	ASSRPSAGVLDTEAF
TRBV6-5	TRBJ2-1	-	ASRGTSGLLNEQF
TRBV28	TRBJ2-3	few	ASSLAGSTDTQY
TRBV10-3	TRBJ1-2	-	AIMRGQGSNGYT
TRBV18	TRBJ2-5	-	ASGRGRGETQY
TRBV10-3	TRBJ2-7	-	AIRAGLAGGDEQY
TRBV28	TRBJ1-1	-	ASSVYQGVIRSLNTEAF
TRBV30	TRBJ1-5	-	AWGPQGNQPQH
TRBV19	TRBJ1-1	-	ASTLQGSTEAF
TRBV28	TRBJ2-1	-	ASSFFQGRGQF
TRBV5-1	TRBJ1-2	-	ASSSDRDGYT
TRBV27	TRBJ1-1	few	ASSSITRGLGYAEAF
TRBV24-1	TRBJ2-2	-	ATSEALPGELF
TRBV7-9	TRBJ2-1	-	ASSFGSGRLDEQF
TRBV2	TRBJ1-5	-	ASSEAGQGAGKPQH
TRBV3-1/TRBV3-2	TRBJ2-7	once	ASRYGTGPPYEQY
TRBV28	TRBJ2-7	-	ASRSLAGGPREQY
TRBV27	TRBJ2-3	-	ASSHLGLAGEGADTQY
TRBV19	TRBJ1-4	-	ASSLHFRDRDEKLF
TRBV3-1/TRBV3-2	TRBJ1-1	-	ASSQLPGDTEAF
TRBV5-6	TRBJ2-3	-	ASSLMRSRGTDTQY
TRBV2	TRBJ1-3	-	ASKGTLGNTIY
TRBV21-1	TRBJ1-1	-	ASSNWPATGRNTEAF
TRBV15	TRBJ2-1	-	ATSRESRGYEQF
TRBV28	TRBJ2-5	-	ASSGAGLAGGGGETQY
TRBV9	TRBJ1-1	-	ASSFGTGNTEAF